The clone carrying this T cell receptor (beta chain) was counted between two and nine times. Its cognate antigen is unknown. The sample is drawn from a study of cytomegalovirus exposure and HLA in healthy donors. Study information: The platform used for the 120 validation repertoires matched that of the roughly 670 first-cohort repertoires, a later analysis reported.

Libraries were prepared by immunoSEQ multiplex PCR; TCRdb keeps only in-frame clonotypes and omits some of them. This sample has 200,000 to 300,000 clones, with about 90% found just once. This CDR3 region has 15 residues. With 3 bases clipped from V and 6 bases from J, the junction kept 3 bases outside the gene matches. Germline V CDR1 and CDR2: LNHDA, SQIVND (reference sequence). General study points: Diagnosis of cytomegalovirus status made by the classifier reportedly showed high specificity and sensitivity. The authors confirmed in vitro that a few CMV-associated chains were specific for CMV antigens.

Specimen: PBMCs. The V gene is TRBV19, the J gene TRBJ1-5, with 12 bases lining up with TRBD1. This clonotype was obtained from a woman between 25 and 40 years old in good health and CMV-seronegative. The CDR3 reads CASSIGTGGFQPQHF. The CDR3 DNA reads TGTGCCAGTAGTATTGGGACAGGGGGCTTTCAGCCCCAGCATTTT.